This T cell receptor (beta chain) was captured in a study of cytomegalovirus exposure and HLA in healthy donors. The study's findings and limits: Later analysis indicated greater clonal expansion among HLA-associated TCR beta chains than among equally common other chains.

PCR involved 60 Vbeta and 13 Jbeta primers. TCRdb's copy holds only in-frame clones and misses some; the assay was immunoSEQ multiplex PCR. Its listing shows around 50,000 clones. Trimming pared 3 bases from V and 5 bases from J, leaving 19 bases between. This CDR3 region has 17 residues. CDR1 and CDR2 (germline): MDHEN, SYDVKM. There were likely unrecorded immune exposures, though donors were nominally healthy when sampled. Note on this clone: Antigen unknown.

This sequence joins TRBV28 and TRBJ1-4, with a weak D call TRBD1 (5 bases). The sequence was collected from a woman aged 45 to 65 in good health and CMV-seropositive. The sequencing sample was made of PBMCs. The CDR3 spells CASSLRVGGAANEKLFF. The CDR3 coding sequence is TGTGCCAGCAGTTTGAGGGTGGGAGGGGCAGCCAATGAAAAACTGTTTTTT.